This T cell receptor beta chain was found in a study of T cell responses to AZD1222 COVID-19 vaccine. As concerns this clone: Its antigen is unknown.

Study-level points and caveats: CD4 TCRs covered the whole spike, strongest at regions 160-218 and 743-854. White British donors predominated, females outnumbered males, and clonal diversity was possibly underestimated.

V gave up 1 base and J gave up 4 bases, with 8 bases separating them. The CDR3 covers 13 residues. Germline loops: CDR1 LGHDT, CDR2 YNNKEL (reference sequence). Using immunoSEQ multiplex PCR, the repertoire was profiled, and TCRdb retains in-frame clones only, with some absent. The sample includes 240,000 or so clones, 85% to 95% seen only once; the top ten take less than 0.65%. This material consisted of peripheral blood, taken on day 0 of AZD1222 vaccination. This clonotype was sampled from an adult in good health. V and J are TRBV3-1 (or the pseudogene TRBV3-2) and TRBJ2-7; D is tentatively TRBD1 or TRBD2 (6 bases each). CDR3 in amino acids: CASSQGGGYEQYF. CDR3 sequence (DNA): TGTGCCAGCAGCCAAGGAGGGGGGTACGAGCAGTACTTC.